These 19 T cell receptor beta chains share one sample of origin, sequenced in a study of sequential checkpoint blockade in melanoma. Sequencing used immunoSEQ multiplex PCR; TCRdb keeps in-frame clones, though not all of them. The table lists more than 8,000 clones, over 50% of them singletons. Stated treatment: randomized to nivolumab then ipilimumab (arm A) or the reverse (arm B). Sequencing used CD8+ T cells sorted from blood (inferred from file names), obtained from a patient given nivolumab and ipilimumab in sequence. The receptors derive from a human donor with melanoma.

The rearrangement uses TRBV5-4 and TRBJ1-2, with unresolved D. The germline gives CDR1 SGHNT, CDR2 YYREEE (reference sequence). V shed 4 bases and J shed 6 bases, with 13 bases lying between them. This CDR3 is built from 13 residues. The CDR3: CASSQTQLDGYTF. CDR3 nucleotide sequence: TGTGCCAGCAGCCAAACCCAACTAGATGGCTACACCTTC. The whole variable domain, filled in from reference TRBV5-4 and TRBJ1-2, reads ETGVTQSPTHLIKTRGQQVTLRCSSQSGHNTVSWYQQALGQGPQFIFQYYREEENGRGNFPPRFSGLQFPNYSSELNVNALELDDSALYLCASSQTQLDGYTFGSGTRLTVV.

J is TRBJ2-3 and V is TRBV4-3, with D tentatively TRBD1 (6 bases). V was shortened by 0 bases and J by 3 bases, with 19 bases between the two germline ends. Looked up from germline, CDR1 is LGHNA and CDR2 is YSLEER. The CDR3 totals 18 residues. The chain's CDR3 is CASSQDGLSGEWTDTQYF. DNA for the CDR3: TGCGCCAGCAGCCAAGACGGGTTGTCAGGGGAGTGGACAGATACGCAGTATTTT.

By proportion, this clone is medium-sized (0.01 to 0.1%). The chain recombines TRBV21-1 with TRBJ2-7; TRBD1 is taken as the D call from the table, unchecked against the DNA. TRBV21-1 is marked as a pseudogene. The length of the CDR3 is 15 residues. The CDR3 loop is CASSKKGDGAYEQYF. The CDR3, as DNA: TGTGCCAGCAGCAAAAAGGGGGACGGTGCCTACGAGCAGTACTTC.

This sequence joins TRBV7-2 and TRBJ1-2; D possibly corresponds to TRBD1 (5 bases). Germline assignment: CDR1 SGHTA and CDR2 FQGNSA. The CDR3 totals 13 residues. The V end lost 4 bases, the J end lost 9 bases, and 15 bases lay between the germline ends. The CDR3 DNA sequence: TGTGCCAGCAGCTACGGGACTCCGAGAAGCTACACCTTC. Encoded protein: CASSYGTPRSYTF.

The chain couples TRBV9 to TRBJ2-5; TRBD2 matches 7 bases. The ends lost 3 bases at V and 5 bases at J; junction bases unmatched: 10. The germline CDR1 and CDR2 sequences are SGDLS and YYNGEE. There are 15 residues in the CDR3. The CDR3 loop is CASSAIGGAGETQYF. In DNA form, the CDR3 reads TGTGCCAGCAGCGCGATCGGGGGAGCGGGGGAGACCCAGTACTTC.

By share, this clone ranks as medium-sized (0.01 to 0.1%). The V and J genes are TRBV7-9 and TRBJ1-2, with 9 bases aligning to TRBD1. CDR1 SEHNR and CDR2 FQNEAQ come from the germline V gene (reference sequence). Trimming at V came to 5 bases and at J to 4 bases, leaving 8 bases not matched to a gene. CDR3 length: 15 residues. The CDR3 loop is CASSPDRGAAYGYTF. CDR3 DNA sequence: TGTGCCAGCAGCCCTGACAGGGGGGCGGCCTATGGCTACACCTTC.

This rearrangement joins TRBV7-3 to TRBJ2-3; TRBD1 might be the D (5 bases). V was clipped by 3 bases and J by 4 bases, with 8 bases between them. This CDR3 comprises 13 residues. In germline, CDR1 is SGHTA, CDR2 FQGTGA. The CDR3 loop is CASSFQGSDTQYF. CDR3 nucleotide sequence: TGTGCCAGCAGCTTCCAGGGATCAGATACGCAGTATTTT. The full variable domain, with the rest looked up from reference TRBV7-3 and TRBJ2-3, is GAGVSQTPSNKVTEKGKYVELRCDPISGHTALYWYRQSLGQGPEFLIYFQGTGAADDSGLPNDRFFAVRPEGSVSTLKIQRTERGDSAVYLCASSFQGSDTQYFGPGTRLTVL.

By sample fraction, this clone is medium-sized (0.01 to 0.1%). This chain's CDR3 is CASSLGTQFSGNTIYF. The CDR3, as DNA: TGCGCCAGCAGCCTCGGGACACAGTTCTCTGGAAACACCATATATTTT. The chain recombines TRBV4-3 with TRBJ1-3; tentatively, D is TRBD1 (6 bases). CDR3 length: 16 residues. V lost 4 bases to trimming and J lost 0 bases, with 13 bases between them. CDR1 and CDR2 from the germline V gene are LGHNA and YSLEER.

The V call is TRBV7-6, the J call TRBJ2-2; D might be TRBD1 (6 bases). The germline V and J ends were trimmed by 5 bases and 7 bases, with 8 bases remaining between them. Looked up from germline, CDR1 is SGHVS and CDR2 is FNYEAQ. The CDR3 has 12 amino acids. CDR3 sequence: CASSPRGGELFF. CDR3 nucleotide sequence: TGTGCCAGCAGCCCCAGGGGCGGGGAGCTGTTTTTT.

The rearrangement joins TRBV28 to TRBJ1-2; D call uncertain. Looked up from germline, CDR1 is MDHEN and CDR2 is SYDVKM. The CDR3 has 15 residues. V was trimmed by 1 base and J by 4 bases, leaving 13 bases between them. The DNA for the CDR3 is TGTGCCAGCAGTTTATTGTCAGGATCTACCTATGGCTACACCTTC. It translates to CASSLLSGSTYGYTF.

The rearrangement links TRBV4-1 to TRBJ2-2, with 7 positions matching TRBD1. This CDR3 region has 16 residues. The V segment lost 4 bases and the J segment 0 bases; nucleotides outside the gene matches: 5. Germline-derived CDR1 and CDR2 are MGHRA and YSYEKL. CDR3 amino acids: CASSLRTGSNTGELFF. In DNA form, the CDR3 reads TGCGCCAGCAGCCTGCGGACAGGCTCGAACACCGGGGAGCTGTTTTTT.

V and J are TRBV11-2 and TRBJ2-5, with 8 bases lining up with TRBD2. This CDR3 has 17 amino acids. V gave up 5 bases and J gave up 3 bases; unmatched junction bases: 14. Per the germline V gene, CDR1 is SGHAT and CDR2 is FQNNGV. CDR3 nucleotides: TGTGCCAGCAGCCATGCCCCAGCGGGGGAAGGTGAAGAGACCCAGTACTTC. It specifies CASSHAPAGEGEETQYF.

The V and J genes are TRBV5-1 and TRBJ2-5; 9 bases map to TRBD1. In germline, CDR1 is SGHRS, CDR2 YFSETQ. V lost 0 bases and J lost 2; bases outside the gene matches: 17. The CDR3 covers 20 residues. The CDR3 sequence: CASSLGVRGQGIGRQETQYF. The CDR3 DNA sequence: TGCGCCAGCAGCTTGGGGGTACGAGGACAGGGGATCGGGCGGCAAGAGACCCAGTACTTC.

This chain links TRBV7-2 with TRBJ1-2; D unresolved. Germline CDR1 SGHTA, CDR2 FQGNSA. V shed 5 bases and J shed 5 bases, with 9 bases lying between them. This CDR3 is built from 12 residues. As DNA, the CDR3 is TGTGCCAGCAGCGCTACAGTTTATGGCTACACCTTC. It yields the protein CASSATVYGYTF.

This rearrangement joins TRBV4-1 to TRBJ2-2; D might be TRBD2 (5 bases). In germline, CDR1 is MGHRA, CDR2 YSYEKL. The CDR3 totals 16 residues. The V gene lost 4 bases and the J gene lost 2 bases, with 14 bases spanning the gap. For the CDR3, the DNA is TGCGCCAGCAGCCCCGGACTGGGAAGAAACACCGGGGAGCTGTTTTTT. Protein: CASSPGLGRNTGELFF.

This clone has just one count. The likely explanation is a read error, given a far larger clone one base away. The V gene is TRBV7-2, the J gene TRBJ2-7, with D unresolved. This CDR3 comprises 12 residues. Germline CDR1 reads SGHTA; CDR2 reads FQGNSA. Trimming removed 2 bases from V and 7 bases from J, with 9 bases in between. CDR3: CASSLWLNEQYF. The CDR3 DNA is TGTGCCAGCAGCTTATGGCTCAATGAGCAGTACTTC.

The CDR3 DNA sequence: TGTGCCAGCACCGCGGGACAGGGGGTATTAGAGACCCAGTACTTC. The encoded protein is CASTAGQGVLETQYF. The chain employs TRBV7-2 and TRBJ2-5; 11 nucleotides line up with TRBD1. The CDR3 contains 15 residues. Trimming at V came to 7 bases and at J to 4 bases, leaving 8 bases not matched to a gene. Germline CDR1 is SGHTA and CDR2 is FQGNSA.

The chain joins TRBV10-1 to TRBJ1-1; TRBD1 aligns across 7 bases. This CDR3 region has 15 residues. V lost 5 bases and J lost 1; bases outside the gene matches: 7. Germline CDR1 WNHNN, CDR2 SYGVQD (reference sequence). This CDR3 is CASSKVQGPNTEAFF. The CDR3 nucleotides read TGCGCCAGCAGTAAAGTACAGGGGCCGAACACTGAAGCTTTCTTT.

This sequence joins TRBV7-9 and TRBJ2-2; 8 nucleotides line up with TRBD1. The junction had 5 bases not matched to a gene; V was cut back by 4 bases and J by 4 bases. This CDR3 has 15 residues. Germline V gene lookup returns CDR1 SEHNR and CDR2 FQNEAQ (reference sequence). The chain's CDR3 is CASSSGQGGTGELFF. The CDR3 nucleotides read TGTGCCAGCAGCTCAGGACAGGGAGGCACCGGGGAGCTGTTTTTT.